This TCR beta chain was obtained from a study of blood T cell repertoires in COVID-19. For the study at large: Nucleic acid was either cDNA or gDNA, and it came from T cells, B-cell-depleted T cells, or PBMCs.

In regard to this clone: Germline is not matched at one junction end, which may reflect a read error.

In the study's own analysis: Amplification from reference gene primers served as the basis for estimated nucleated cell counts. Sequenced by immunoSEQ multiplex PCR; TCRdb stores in-frame clones only, minus some. Clonal size and the V and J genes are those of that table, whereas D and trimming came from the DNA. The sample lists around 230,000 clones, around 86% occurring once. This CDR3 comprises 13 residues. CDR1 and CDR2 from the germline V gene are MNHNS and SASEGT. Sequenced input: peripheral blood. The chain has TRBV6-1 and TRBJ2-7; TRBD1 might be the D (5 bases). The sequence derives from a woman aged 60 to 75 with active or convalescent COVID-19. The CDR3 spells CASSEGANYEQYF. The CDR3 DNA reads as TGTGCCAGCAGCGAAGGGGCGAACTACGAGCAGTACTTC.